This T cell receptor beta chain appears in the sequencing data of a study of identical twins. TCRdb independently ran MiXCR on the 5' RACE reads; one entry per CDR3 protein. The table shows 350,000 to 500,000 distinct CDR3 sequences, with less than 20% occurring only once. Note on this clonotype: Its matching antigen is unknown.

Study-level findings and limits: Out-of-frame alpha sequences common to twins exhibited an excess of low generation probability.

Source material: naive T cells sorted from blood. The clonotype was recovered from a man aged 45-65 years in good health.

The CDR3 DNA reads TGTGCCAGCAGAGCAAGCGGGAGTGGTACAGATACGCAGTATTTT. This encodes CASRASGSGTDTQYF. The chain links TRBV9 to TRBJ2-3; 8 bases fit TRBD2. V lost 5 bases to trimming and J lost 3 bases; unmatched junction nucleotides: 8. The CDR3 spans 15 residues. CDR1 SGDLS and CDR2 YYNGEE come from the germline V gene.